The rows below give T cell receptor beta chains drawn from one sample of a study of T cell responses to AZD1222 COVID-19 vaccine. The data were produced by immunoSEQ multiplex PCR, yet TCRdb's version contains in-frame clones alone and is incomplete. The sample shows 85,000 to 130,000 clones, around 91% of them seen only once. The sample consisted of peripheral blood, taken 28 days after the second AZD1222 dose. The receptors shown here come from an adult who received the AZD1222 COVID-19 vaccine. Each CDR3 is given with its conserved first and last residue. Each record gives: D gene, J gene, clone size, V gene, CDR3 protein, CDR3 DNA. A D gene is named only where the DNA matches it firmly. For some rows the clone size is stated as once, few or many, or as a class when expanded; others skip it.

d_gene: .
j_gene: TRBJ1-5
abundance: .
v_gene: TRBV4-1
CDR3aa: CASSQEEGRIDQPQHF
CDR3nt: TGCGCCAGCAGCCAAGAGGAAGGGCGTATCGATCAGCCCCAGCATTTT

d_gene: TRBD1
j_gene: TRBJ1-5
abundance: .
v_gene: TRBV27
CDR3aa: CASSLTGTPKPQHF
CDR3nt: TGTGCCAGCAGTTTGACAGGGACCCCAAAGCCCCAGCATTTT

d_gene: .
j_gene: TRBJ2-1
abundance: .
v_gene: TRBV10-3
CDR3aa: CAISRGVTSYNEQFF
CDR3nt: TGTGCCATCAGCAGGGGCGTTACCTCCTACAATGAGCAGTTCTTC

d_gene: TRBD1
j_gene: TRBJ1-5
abundance: .
v_gene: TRBV7-9
CDR3aa: CASSRGTGGAIQPQHF
CDR3nt: TGTGCCAGCAGCCGTGGGACAGGGGGCGCGATTCAGCCCCAGCATTTT

d_gene: .
j_gene: TRBJ2-7
abundance: .
v_gene: TRBV7-9
CDR3aa: CASRQASGTDEQYF
CDR3nt: TGTGCCAGCAGACAGGCGAGCGGCACAGACGAGCAGTACTTC

d_gene: .
j_gene: TRBJ1-2
abundance: .
v_gene: TRBV4-1
CDR3aa: CASSQDRRQGRTYGYTF
CDR3nt: TGCGCCAGCAGCCAAGATCGCCGGCAGGGACGAACCTATGGCTACACCTTC

d_gene: .
j_gene: TRBJ1-4
abundance: .
v_gene: TRBV5-1
CDR3aa: CASSLEGGATNEKLFF
CDR3nt: TGCGCCAGCAGCTTGGAAGGCGGCGCAACTAATGAAAAACTGTTTTTT

d_gene: .
j_gene: TRBJ1-1
abundance: .
v_gene: TRBV11-1
CDR3aa: CASSLGEGPTEAFF
CDR3nt: TGTGCCAGCAGCTTAGGCGAGGGGCCAACTGAAGCTTTCTTT

d_gene: .
j_gene: TRBJ1-1
abundance: once
v_gene: TRBV7-2
CDR3aa: CASSLDQNTEAFF
CDR3nt: TGTGCCAGCAGCTTAGATCAGAACACTGAAGCTTTCTTT

d_gene: .
j_gene: TRBJ1-6
abundance: .
v_gene: TRBV3-1/TRBV3-2
CDR3aa: CASSQDGGGSPLHF
CDR3nt: TGTGCCAGCAGCCAAGATGGAGGGGGATCACCCCTCCACTTT

d_gene: .
j_gene: TRBJ2-7
abundance: .
v_gene: TRBV27
CDR3aa: CASSPGYEQYF
CDR3nt: TGTGCCAGCAGTCCGGGCTACGAGCAGTACTTC

d_gene: .
j_gene: TRBJ2-2
abundance: medium-sized
v_gene: TRBV6-4
CDR3aa: CASSEGDTGELFF
CDR3nt: TGTGCCAGCAGTGAGGGGGATACCGGGGAGCTGTTTTTT

d_gene: .
j_gene: TRBJ2-5
abundance: .
v_gene: TRBV5-5
CDR3aa: CASSPRKTQYF
CDR3nt: TGTGCCAGCAGCCCACGGAAGACCCAGTACTTC

d_gene: .
j_gene: TRBJ2-2
abundance: .
v_gene: TRBV2
CDR3aa: CASVGTGNTGELFF
CDR3nt: TGTGCCAGCGTGGGGACTGGGAACACCGGGGAGCTGTTTTTT

d_gene: .
j_gene: TRBJ2-3
abundance: .
v_gene: TRBV19
CDR3aa: CASSIGGPTDTQYF
CDR3nt: TGTGCCAGTAGTATAGGGGGGCCGACAGATACGCAGTATTTT

d_gene: .
j_gene: TRBJ2-5
abundance: .
v_gene: TRBV12-5
CDR3aa: CASGLDSFGTQYF
CDR3nt: TGTGCTAGTGGTTTGGACTCCTTTGGGACCCAGTACTTC

d_gene: TRBD1
j_gene: TRBJ1-6
abundance: .
v_gene: TRBV27
CDR3aa: CASGTGNFDSPLHF
CDR3nt: TGTGCCAGCGGGACAGGGAATTTCGATTCACCCCTCCACTTT

d_gene: .
j_gene: TRBJ1-5
abundance: .
v_gene: TRBV5-1
CDR3aa: CASSLTGNSNQPQHF
CDR3nt: TGCGCCAGCAGCTTGACAGGGAATAGCAATCAGCCCCAGCATTTT

d_gene: TRBD1
j_gene: TRBJ2-4
abundance: .
v_gene: TRBV7-2
CDR3aa: CASSLGTGEPKNIQYF
CDR3nt: TGTGCCAGCAGCTTAGGGACAGGGGAACCCAAAAACATTCAGTACTTC

d_gene: .
j_gene: TRBJ1-6
abundance: .
v_gene: TRBV6-5
CDR3aa: CASRATNSPLHF
CDR3nt: TGTGCCAGCAGGGCTACGAATTCACCCCTCCACTTT

d_gene: .
j_gene: TRBJ2-5
abundance: .
v_gene: TRBV18
CDR3aa: CASSPNPALQETQYF
CDR3nt: TGTGCCAGCTCACCCAACCCAGCGCTCCAAGAGACCCAGTACTTC

d_gene: .
j_gene: TRBJ1-5
abundance: .
v_gene: TRBV5-6
CDR3aa: CASSPRAFGAQHF
CDR3nt: TGTGCCAGCAGCCCTCGGGCCTTTGGGGCCCAGCATTTT

d_gene: .
j_gene: TRBJ2-1
abundance: .
v_gene: TRBV11-2
CDR3aa: CASSLEGSATKGEQFF
CDR3nt: TGTGCCAGCAGCTTAGAGGGATCGGCGACGAAGGGTGAGCAGTTCTTC

d_gene: TRBD1
j_gene: TRBJ2-1
abundance: .
v_gene: TRBV19
CDR3aa: CASRARRDRGGDEQFF
CDR3nt: TGTGCCAGTAGGGCGCGCCGGGACAGGGGAGGGGATGAGCAGTTCTTC

d_gene: .
j_gene: TRBJ1-5
abundance: .
v_gene: TRBV19
CDR3aa: CASRPLAGAGNQPQHF
CDR3nt: TGTGCCAGTAGGCCTCTGGCGGGTGCGGGAAATCAGCCCCAGCATTTT

d_gene: .
j_gene: TRBJ2-1
abundance: .
v_gene: TRBV24-1
CDR3aa: CAAGPVPGLSYNEQFF
CDR3nt: TGTGCCGCCGGTCCTGTCCCGGGCCTCTCCTACAATGAGCAGTTCTTC

d_gene: .
j_gene: TRBJ2-7
abundance: .
v_gene: TRBV4-1
CDR3aa: CASSGRGPQGFYEQYF
CDR3nt: TGCGCCAGCAGCGGGCGAGGGCCCCAGGGATTCTACGAGCAGTACTTC

d_gene: .
j_gene: TRBJ2-3
abundance: .
v_gene: TRBV29-1
CDR3aa: CSVTQQNTDTQYF
CDR3nt: TGCAGCGTTACTCAGCAGAACACAGATACGCAGTATTTT

d_gene: .
j_gene: TRBJ2-7
abundance: .
v_gene: TRBV6-5
CDR3aa: CASSPGTEQYF
CDR3nt: TGTGCCAGCAGCCCCGGCACAGAGCAGTACTTC

d_gene: .
j_gene: TRBJ2-7
abundance: once
v_gene: TRBV13
CDR3aa: CASSLSRYEQYF
CDR3nt: TGTGCCAGCAGCTTATCCCGCTACGAGCAGTACTTC

d_gene: .
j_gene: TRBJ2-7
abundance: .
v_gene: TRBV6-5
CDR3aa: CASSLGGFYEQYF
CDR3nt: TGTGCCAGCAGTTTAGGCGGATTCTACGAGCAGTACTTC

d_gene: .
j_gene: TRBJ2-2
abundance: .
v_gene: TRBV11-3
CDR3aa: CASSLDLPLGGGDGGELFF
CDR3nt: TGTGCCAGCAGCTTAGACCTACCTCTGGGGGGCGGCGACGGCGGGGAGCTGTTTTTT

d_gene: TRBD1
j_gene: TRBJ2-5
abundance: .
v_gene: TRBV6-1
CDR3aa: CASSDETGIWETQYF
CDR3nt: TGTGCCAGCAGTGATGAGACAGGGATTTGGGAGACCCAGTACTTC

d_gene: .
j_gene: TRBJ2-1
abundance: .
v_gene: TRBV10-3
CDR3aa: CAIMKAGGNNEQFF
CDR3nt: TGTGCCATCATGAAGGCGGGCGGAAACAATGAGCAGTTCTTC

d_gene: TRBD2
j_gene: TRBJ2-7
abundance: .
v_gene: TRBV25-1
CDR3aa: CASSGHRGLAGGYEQYF
CDR3nt: TGTGCCAGCAGTGGACACCGGGGACTAGCGGGGGGTTACGAGCAGTACTTC

d_gene: .
j_gene: TRBJ1-6
abundance: .
v_gene: TRBV10-3
CDR3aa: CAITESSYNSPLHF
CDR3nt: TGTGCCATCACGGAGAGCTCCTATAATTCACCCCTCCACTTT

d_gene: .
j_gene: TRBJ2-3
abundance: .
v_gene: TRBV6-6
CDR3aa: CASSTGTDTQYF
CDR3nt: TGTGCCAGCAGTACAGGAACAGATACGCAGTATTTT

d_gene: .
j_gene: TRBJ1-2
abundance: .
v_gene: TRBV7-6
CDR3aa: CASSLGLEGAYGYTF
CDR3nt: TGTGCCAGCAGCTTAGGACTGGAAGGGGCTTATGGCTACACCTTC

d_gene: .
j_gene: TRBJ1-2
abundance: once
v_gene: TRBV5-1
CDR3aa: CASSLEGGFGYTF
CDR3nt: TGCGCCAGCAGCTTGGAAGGGGGATTTGGCTACACCTTC

d_gene: TRBD1
j_gene: TRBJ2-1
abundance: .
v_gene: TRBV3-1/TRBV3-2
CDR3aa: CASSRQGALWNEQFF
CDR3nt: TGTGCCAGCAGCCGGCAGGGGGCTTTATGGAATGAGCAGTTCTTC

d_gene: TRBD1
j_gene: TRBJ2-1
abundance: .
v_gene: TRBV11-2
CDR3aa: CASSIGTVVNEQFF
CDR3nt: TGTGCCAGCAGCATCGGGACAGTTGTTAATGAGCAGTTCTTC

d_gene: TRBD1
j_gene: TRBJ1-2
abundance: .
v_gene: TRBV6-7
CDR3aa: CASSCLNRGGYGYTF
CDR3nt: TGTGCCAGCAGTTGTTTGAACAGGGGGGGCTATGGCTACACCTTC

d_gene: .
j_gene: TRBJ1-2
abundance: .
v_gene: TRBV7-2
CDR3aa: CASSQRDQGRAYGYTF
CDR3nt: TGTGCCAGCAGCCAGCGAGACCAGGGACGGGCCTATGGCTACACCTTC

d_gene: .
j_gene: TRBJ1-5
abundance: .
v_gene: TRBV12-3/TRBV12-4
CDR3aa: CASSSTGDQPQHF
CDR3nt: TGTGCCAGCAGCTCCACGGGTGATCAGCCCCAGCATTTT

d_gene: TRBD1
j_gene: TRBJ1-2
abundance: .
v_gene: TRBV9
CDR3aa: CASSGTGPGYTF
CDR3nt: TGTGCCAGCAGCGGGACAGGCCCAGGCTACACCTTC

d_gene: TRBD1
j_gene: TRBJ1-2
abundance: .
v_gene: TRBV6-5
CDR3aa: CASRTGVGVYGYTF
CDR3nt: TGTGCCAGCAGAACAGGGGTGGGGGTCTATGGCTACACCTTC

d_gene: TRBD2
j_gene: TRBJ2-1
abundance: .
v_gene: TRBV7-6
CDR3aa: CASSFRPAGGLMDEQFF
CDR3nt: TGTGCCAGCAGCTTTCGGCCGGCGGGGGGGCTTATGGATGAGCAGTTCTTC

d_gene: .
j_gene: TRBJ1-1
abundance: .
v_gene: TRBV6-4
CDR3aa: CASAGEPNTEAFF
CDR3nt: TGTGCCAGCGCAGGGGAACCGAACACTGAAGCTTTCTTT

d_gene: .
j_gene: TRBJ1-1
abundance: .
v_gene: TRBV6-2/TRBV6-3
CDR3aa: CASSYWSTEAFF
CDR3nt: TGTGCCAGCAGTTATTGGTCCACTGAAGCTTTCTTT

d_gene: TRBD1
j_gene: TRBJ2-7
abundance: .
v_gene: TRBV27
CDR3aa: CASTLRQGEHEQYF
CDR3nt: TGTGCCAGCACATTACGACAGGGGGAGCACGAGCAGTACTTC

d_gene: .
j_gene: TRBJ1-5
abundance: .
v_gene: TRBV2
CDR3aa: CASSVLRAGDQPQHF
CDR3nt: TGTGCCAGCAGTGTTTTAAGGGCAGGAGATCAGCCCCAGCATTTT

d_gene: .
j_gene: TRBJ1-2
abundance: .
v_gene: TRBV24-1
CDR3aa: CATSAPEAGDAMSANYGYTF
CDR3nt: TGTGCCACCAGTGCCCCCGAGGCAGGGGACGCGATGTCAGCTAACTATGGCTACACCTTC

d_gene: TRBD1
j_gene: TRBJ2-7
abundance: .
v_gene: TRBV10-3
CDR3aa: CANSGTGTYEQYF
CDR3nt: TGTGCCAACTCCGGGACAGGGACCTACGAGCAGTACTTC

d_gene: .
j_gene: TRBJ2-5
abundance: once
v_gene: TRBV5-1
CDR3aa: CASSPGAAGETQYF
CDR3nt: TGCGCCAGCAGCCCCGGGGCCGCCGGAGAGACCCAGTACTTC